This note documents a single TCR beta chain sequence. The length of the CDR3 is 17 residues. V shed 6 bases and J 7 bases; nucleotides not matched to a gene: 17. Germline values: CDR1 KGHSH, CDR2 LQKENI. In the authors' workflow: Counts of nucleated cells, estimated from reference gene primer amplification, were obtained. TCRdb keeps only in-frame clones here, not all; method: immunoSEQ multiplex PCR. That table is the source of V, J and clone size, and D and trimming were worked out from the DNA. The sample shows nearly 350,000 clones, about 83% of them seen only once. This specimen belongs to a study of blood T cell repertoires in COVID-19. Study as a whole: T cells, B-cell-depleted T cells, or PBMCs provided the cDNA or gDNA that served as material.

Sequenced sample: peripheral blood. The TCR comes from a young man with active or convalescent COVID-19. The V call is TRBV18, the J call TRBJ1-2; 10 nucleotides match TRBD1. CDR3 nucleotides: TGTGCCAGCTCTAACGGAGAGGACGGGACAGGGGAACGTGGCTACACCTTC. It translates to CASSNGEDGTGERGYTF.